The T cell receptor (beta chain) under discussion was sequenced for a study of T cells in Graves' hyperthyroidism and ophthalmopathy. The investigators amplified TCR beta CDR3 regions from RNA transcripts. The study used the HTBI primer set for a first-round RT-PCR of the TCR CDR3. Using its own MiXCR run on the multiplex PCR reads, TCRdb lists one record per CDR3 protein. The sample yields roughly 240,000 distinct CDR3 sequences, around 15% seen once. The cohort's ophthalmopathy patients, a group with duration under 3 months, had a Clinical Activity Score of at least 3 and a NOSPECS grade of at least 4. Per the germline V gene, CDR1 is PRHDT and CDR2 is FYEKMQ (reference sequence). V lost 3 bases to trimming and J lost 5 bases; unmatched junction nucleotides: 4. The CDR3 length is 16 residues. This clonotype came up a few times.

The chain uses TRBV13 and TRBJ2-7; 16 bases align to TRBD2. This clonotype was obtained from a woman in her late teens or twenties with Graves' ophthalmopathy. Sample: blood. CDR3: CASSLVGTSGGDEQYF. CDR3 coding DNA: TGTGCCAGCAGCTTGGTCGGGACTAGCGGGGGGGACGAGCAGTACTTC.